This T cell receptor beta chain was identified in a study of technical replicates of blood from a few donors. CDR1 SEHNR and CDR2 FQNEAQ come from the germline V gene (reference sequence). Losses at the gene ends were 5 bases for V and 3 bases for J; bases not matched to a gene: 6. The CDR3 is 14 residues long. TCRdb's table, derived via immunoSEQ multiplex PCR, lists solely in-frame clones and lacks some. The sample yields some 70,000 clones, roughly 92% seen once. The gene calls are TRBV7-9 and TRBJ2-7; 8 bases align to TRBD1. Sequencing was carried out using T cells isolated from PBMCs. The TCR comes from a human donor in good health. Here the CDR3 DNA reads TGTGCCAGCAGCCTAGGAGGACAGGGCTACGAGCAGTACTTC. Its protein is CASSLGGQGYEQYF.